This passage covers 5 T cell receptor beta chains from one sample sequenced in a study of blood T cell repertoires in COVID-19. Measured with immunoSEQ multiplex PCR; TCRdb has only the in-frame clones, and not every one. The repertoire includes 450,000 to 500,000 clones, roughly 87% of them detected once, and under 0.85% sits in the top ten. Sequencing was performed on PBMCs or T cells enriched from blood (not recorded which). The receptors were gathered from a woman aged 18-35 years who had recovered from COVID-19.

This clone was counted between two and nine times. The genes are TRBV5-1 and TRBJ1-2; weak D call: TRBD1 (6 bases). Trimming pared 0 bases from V and 0 bases from J, leaving 21 bases between. CDR1 is SGHRS and CDR2 is YFSETQ in the germline V gene. The CDR3 loop spans 19 amino acids. DNA of the CDR3: TGCGCCAGCAGCTTGGATGATCCTTGGACAGTCACTTCTAACTATGGCTACACCTTC. It encodes CASSLDDPWTVTSNYGYTF.

CDR3 sequence reads: CASSIWGRLSEQYF. DNA of the CDR3: TGTGCCAGCAGTATATGGGGGAGGCTGAGCGAGCAGTACTTC. This chain connects TRBV27 to TRBJ2-7; a possible D gene is TRBD2 (6 bases). V was cut by 5 bases and J by 6 bases, with 17 bases left in between. This CDR3 is 14 amino acids long. CDR1 is MNHEY, CDR2 SMNVEV, per germline (reference sequence).

This chain links TRBV4-1 with TRBJ2-1; 9 bases are shared with TRBD1. With V trimmed by 6 bases and J by 8 bases, 2 bases remained unmatched. CDR1 is MGHRA and CDR2 is YSYEKL in the germline V gene. CDR3 length: 12 amino acids. Written as DNA, the CDR3 is TGCGCCAGCAGGGGACAGGGATATGAGCAGTTCTTC. Protein sequence: CASRGQGYEQFF.

V is TRBV2 and J is TRBJ1-2, with a possible D match to TRBD1 (6 bases). V gave up 5 bases and J gave up 8 bases, with 15 bases separating them. The CDR3 covers 13 residues. Looked up from germline, CDR1 is SNHLY and CDR2 is FYNNEI. The CDR3 loop is CASSRGAGVGYTF. For the CDR3, the DNA is TGTGCCAGCAGTCGGGGGGCAGGGGTAGGCTACACCTTC.

The sample holds a few counts of this clone. The chain employs TRBV7-8 and TRBJ1-5; no definite D call. V was trimmed by 5 bases and J by 4 bases, leaving 15 bases between them. The CDR3 sequence is 15 residues long. The V gene's germline CDR1 is SGHVS and CDR2 FQNEAQ. As DNA, the CDR3 is TGTGCCAGCAGCCCTTGGAGAGGGTGGAATCAGCCCCAGCATTTT. It specifies CASSPWRGWNQPQHF.